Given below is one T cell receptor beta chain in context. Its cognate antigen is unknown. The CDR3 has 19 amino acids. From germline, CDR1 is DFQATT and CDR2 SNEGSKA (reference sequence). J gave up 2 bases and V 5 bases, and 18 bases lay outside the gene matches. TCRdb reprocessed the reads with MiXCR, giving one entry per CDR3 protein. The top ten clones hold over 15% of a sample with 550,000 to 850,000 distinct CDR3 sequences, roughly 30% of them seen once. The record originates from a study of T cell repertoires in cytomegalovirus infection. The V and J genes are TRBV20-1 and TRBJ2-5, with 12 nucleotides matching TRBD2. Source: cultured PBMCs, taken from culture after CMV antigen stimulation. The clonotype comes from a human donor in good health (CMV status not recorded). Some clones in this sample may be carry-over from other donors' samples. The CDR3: CSARGLAGLGAMRQETQYF. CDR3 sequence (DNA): TGCAGTGCTCGTGGACTAGCGGGACTCGGTGCCATGAGGCAAGAGACCCAGTACTTC.